The clone carrying this TCR beta chain was seen a few times. Use of 60 Vbeta and 13 Jbeta primers characterized the PCR. Original analysis: Around 10 million shared chains were among around 80 million unique TCR beta chains counted in a later analysis. Method: immunoSEQ multiplex PCR; TCRdb's copy keeps in-frame clones and lacks some. Clone size and the V and J calls come from that table; the DNA yielded D and trimming. The sample carries 200,000 to 250,000 clones, about 77% recorded once. This specimen comes from a study of cytomegalovirus exposure and HLA in healthy donors. Germline V gives CDR1 MNHNY, CDR2 SVGAGI (reference sequence). V dropped 4 bases and J dropped 1 base, with 10 bases sitting between them. The CDR3 runs 14 residues.

This receptor was identified in a woman in her twenties or thirties in good health and CMV-seronegative. The sequenced material came from PBMCs. The rearrangement links TRBV6-6 to TRBJ2-5; D possibly corresponds to TRBD1 (6 bases). CDR3 residues: CASSFMDSQETQYF. The CDR3 DNA reads as TGTGCCAGCAGTTTTATGGACAGCCAAGAGACCCAGTACTTC.